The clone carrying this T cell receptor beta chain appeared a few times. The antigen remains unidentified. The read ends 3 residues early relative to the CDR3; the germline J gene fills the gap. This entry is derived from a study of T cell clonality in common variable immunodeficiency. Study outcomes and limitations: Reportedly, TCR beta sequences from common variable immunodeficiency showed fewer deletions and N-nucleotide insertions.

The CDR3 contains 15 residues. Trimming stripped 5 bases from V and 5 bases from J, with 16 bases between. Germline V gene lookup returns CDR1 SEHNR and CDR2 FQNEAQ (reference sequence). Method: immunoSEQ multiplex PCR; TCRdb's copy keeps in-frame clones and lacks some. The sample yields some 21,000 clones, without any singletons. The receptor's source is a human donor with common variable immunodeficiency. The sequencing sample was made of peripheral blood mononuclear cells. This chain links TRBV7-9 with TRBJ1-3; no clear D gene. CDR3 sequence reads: CASSVSADGRNTIYF. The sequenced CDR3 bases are TGTGCCAGCAGCGTTTCAGCGGACGGTCGAAACACC.